The sequence of this T cell receptor beta chain was determined in a study of CD8 T cells in ankylosing spondylitis. Study-wide points: About 8 highly homologous variants made up a TCR beta motif, and this motif appeared characteristic of ankylosing spondylitis blood.

CDR1 and CDR2 from the germline V gene are SQVTM and ANQGSEA. V lost 7 bases and J 6 bases, leaving 9 bases between the germline ends. The CDR3 has 10 amino acids. Notes on this clonotype: Its antigen is not known.

One entry per CDR3 protein results from TCRdb running MiXCR on the 5' RACE reads. Among just under 550,000 distinct CDR3 sequences, approximately 12% were seen once, and the ten largest hold about 6.8%. The sample consisted of blood, either unsorted or a sorted T cell fraction (not recorded which). This sequence joins TRBV29-1 and TRBJ1-2, with D hard to call. The sequence came from a male donor with ankylosing spondylitis. CDR3 sequence (DNA): TGCAGCGCTTTCTCCCATGGCTACACCTTC. It codes for CSAFSHGYTF.